This T cell receptor beta chain was found in a study of vaccination effects on CD4 cells after COVID-19. This clone was counted between two and nine times. Its cognate antigen is unknown. Trimming took off 6 bases at V and 6 bases at J, with 11 bases between the two ends. Germline loops: CDR1 LGHDT, CDR2 YNNKEL (reference sequence). The CDR3 has 13 residues. Antigen-specific CD4+ T cells expanded by the ViraFEST assay with viral peptide pools were then sequenced. With 10 to 11 days of culture completed, CD4+ T cells were isolated. Either the mRNA-1273 or the BNT162b2 vaccine was given to participants as two doses. Vaccine recipients lacked prior SARS-CoV-2 infection and had negative nucleocapsid antibodies. Half-medium exchanges with IL-2 medium took place on days 3 and 7. Assay: immunoSEQ multiplex PCR; the TCRdb copy retains only in-frame clones and omits some. The sample carries about 46,000 clones, about 74% recorded once.

Whole-study findings and limits: Marked clonal contraction of infection- and vaccine-induced clones was seen late after vaccination. Only a few convalescent patients and no early post-infection timepoints featured in the study.

Material: CD4+ T cells from PBMCs cultured with HCoV-OC43 spike peptides, obtained after COVID-19 vaccination. The subset was: HCoV-OC43 spike overlapping peptide pool stimulation. This TCR was recovered from a human donor who received a COVID-19 vaccine. V and J are TRBV3-1 (or the pseudogene TRBV3-2) and TRBJ2-2; D may match TRBD1 or TRBD2 (5 bases each). CDR3 nucleotide sequence: TGTGCCAGCAGTGACCAGGGACCCGGGGAGCTGTTTTTT. Translation gives CASSDQGPGELFF.